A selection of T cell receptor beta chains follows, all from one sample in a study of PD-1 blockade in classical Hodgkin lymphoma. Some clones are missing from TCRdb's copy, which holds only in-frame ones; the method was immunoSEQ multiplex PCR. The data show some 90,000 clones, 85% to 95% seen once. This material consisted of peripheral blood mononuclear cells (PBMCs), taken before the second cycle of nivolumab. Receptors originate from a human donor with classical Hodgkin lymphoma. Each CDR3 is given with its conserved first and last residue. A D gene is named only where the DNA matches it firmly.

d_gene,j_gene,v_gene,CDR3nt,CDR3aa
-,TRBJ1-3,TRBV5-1,TGCGCCAGCAGCCCGGGACTCATAACGGGAAACACCATATATTTT,CASSPGLITGNTIYF
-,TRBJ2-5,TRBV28,TGTGCCAGCAGTTATAGAGGGGCGGAGACCCAGTACTTC,CASSYRGAETQYF
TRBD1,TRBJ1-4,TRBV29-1,TGCAGCGTCCGGACAGGATTATATGAAAAACTGTTTTTT,CSVRTGLYEKLFF
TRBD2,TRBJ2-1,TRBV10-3,TGTGCCATCAGACAAGATGCCCTAGCGGGAAACAATGAGCAGTTCTTC,CAIRQDALAGNNEQFF
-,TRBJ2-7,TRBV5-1,TGCGCCAGCAGCTTGGCCCGGGGATCCGAGCAGTACTTC,CASSLARGSEQYF
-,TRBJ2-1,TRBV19,TGTGCCAGTAGCGTAGGGGGCGGGAGACGGTTTGATGAGCAGTTCTTC,CASSVGGGRRFDEQFF
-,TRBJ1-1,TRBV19,TGCGCCAGTAGTAACGGTGGTCTGAACACTGAAGCTTTCTTT,CASSNGGLNTEAFF
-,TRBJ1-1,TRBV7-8,TGTGCCAGCAGCTCGTCAGGGAACACTGAAGCTTTCTTT,CASSSSGNTEAFF
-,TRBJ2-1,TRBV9,TGTGCCAGCAGCGTAGACGGGAGTAACTACAATGAGCAGTTCTTC,CASSVDGSNYNEQFF
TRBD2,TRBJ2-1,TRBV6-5,TGTGCCGTTTTGCGGGAGGAATACAATGAGCAGTTCTTC,CAVLREEYNEQFF
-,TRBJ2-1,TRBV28,TGTGCCAGCAGTTTAAGAGTCCCACCAATTCAGTTCTTC,CASSLRVPPIQFF
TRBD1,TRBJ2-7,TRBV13,TGTGCCAGCAGTCCCGGGACAGGTGCTTACGAGCAGTACTTC,CASSPGTGAYEQYF